Below, 14 T cell receptor beta chains from the same sample are listed, as sequenced in a study of Ad26.COV2.S vaccination and SARS-CoV-2 variants. Clones were read by immunoSEQ multiplex PCR, and TCRdb kept only the in-frame ones, dropping some. The table shows 300,000 to 450,000 clones, with roughly 94% occurring only once. This sample comprised peripheral blood, obtained after recovery from COVID-19. The receptors derive from a human donor who had recovered from COVID-19.

The genes are TRBV14 and TRBJ1-6, with D possibly being TRBD1 (5 bases). Trimming cost V 4 bases and J 6 bases, with 13 bases left between them. This CDR3 has 15 residues. Per the germline V gene, CDR1 is SGHDN and CDR2 is FVKESK. CDR3 in amino acids: CASSPFGAGNSPLHF. The DNA of the CDR3 is TGTGCCAGCAGCCCCTTTGGGGCCGGTAATTCACCCCTCCACTTT.

The chain links TRBV2 to TRBJ1-2, with D perhaps matching TRBD1 (5 bases). Between the trimmed V and J ends, which lost 0 bases and 3 bases, there was a span of 11 bases. This CDR3 is 15 amino acids long. Germline CDR1 SNHLY, CDR2 FYNNEI. CDR3 nucleotide sequence: TGTGCCAGCAGTGAAGCCCCCGGGACGTACTATGGCTACACCTTC. It translates to CASSEAPGTYYGYTF.

The chain recombines TRBV13 with TRBJ1-2; weak D call: TRBD1 (6 bases). V was pared by 5 bases and J by 0 bases, with 13 bases between. Germline CDR1 PRHDT, CDR2 FYEKMQ (reference sequence). The CDR3 consists of 15 residues. Here the CDR3 reads CASSRRAGANYGYTF. The CDR3 nucleotides read TGTGCCAGCAGCCGTCGGGCAGGGGCTAACTATGGCTACACCTTC.

This chain connects TRBV7-3 to TRBJ1-1; a weak D match, TRBD1 (6 bases). V shed 4 bases and J shed 9 bases, with 18 bases lying between them. This CDR3 has 14 residues. The V gene's germline CDR1 is SGHTA and CDR2 FQGTGA. In nucleotides, the CDR3 is TGTGCCAGCAGCTCGGGACAAACCACCTCAAAAGCTTTCTTT. Amino acid sequence: CASSSGQTTSKAFF.

This chain connects TRBV7-8 to TRBJ1-2; TRBD1 aligns across 7 bases. Germline CDR1 SGHVS, CDR2 FQNEAQ. Trimming removed 5 bases from V and 4 bases from J; junction bases left unmatched: 10. There are 15 residues in the CDR3. Here the CDR3 reads CASSTPTGFGYGYTF. CDR3 bases: TGTGCCAGCAGCACCCCGACAGGGTTCGGCTATGGCTACACCTTC. The complete variable domain, with remaining parts taken from reference TRBV7-8 and TRBJ1-2, reads GAGVSQSPRYKVAKRGQDVALRCDPISGHVSLFWYQQALGQGPEFLTYFQNEAQLDKSGLPSDRFFAERPEGSVSTLKIQRTQQEDSAVYLCASSTPTGFGYGYTFGSGTRLTVV.

This clone appeared a single time. The genes are TRBV5-1 and TRBJ2-1; the D call may be TRBD1 or TRBD2 (6 bases each). Germline-derived CDR1 and CDR2 are SGHRS and YFSETQ. Trimming removed 6 bases from V and 10 bases from J, with 11 bases in between. This CDR3 contains 11 residues. In nucleotides, the CDR3 is TGCGCCAGCAAGGGGGGCGGGGAGCAGTTCTTC. Protein product: CASKGGGEQFF.

Note on this clone: The same CDR3 can be traced to other DNA sequences in this sample. This chain connects TRBV7-9 to TRBJ1-4; D call uncertain. This CDR3 has 12 amino acids. Per germline, CDR1 SEHNR and CDR2 FQNEAQ (reference sequence). V was cut by 1 base and J by 5 bases, with 2 bases left in between. The CDR3 protein is CASSLGNEKLFF. The CDR3 DNA reads as TGTGCCAGCAGCTTAGGGAATGAAAAACTGTTTTTT.

The genes are TRBV6-5 and TRBJ1-3, with 9 bases fitting TRBD1. V gave up 6 bases and J gave up 4 bases; unmatched junction bases: 4. Germline assignment: CDR1 MNHEY and CDR2 SVGAGI. The CDR3 totals 14 residues. The CDR3 spells CASRDRGSGNTIYF. The CDR3, as DNA: TGTGCCAGCAGAGACAGGGGGTCGGGAAACACCATATATTTT.

This clone is a singleton in its sample. The CDR3 DNA follows: TGTGCCAGCCTATCGGGGGACAGGGCCATGAACACTGAAGCTTTCTTT. This sequence encodes CASLSGDRAMNTEAFF. V usage is TRBV6-6 and J usage is TRBJ1-1; 9 nucleotides align to TRBD1. The CDR3 loop spans 16 amino acids. The V and J ends lost 8 bases and 0 bases, in that order; junction bases with no gene match: 10. Germline V gene sequence: CDR1 MNHNY, CDR2 SVGAGI (reference sequence).

V gene TRBV5-6 combines with J gene TRBJ2-5, with D hard to call. In germline, CDR1 is SGHDT, CDR2 YYEEEE. The V end lost 2 bases, the J end lost 2 bases, and 7 bases lay between the germline ends. The CDR3 covers 13 residues. The CDR3 DNA reads TGTGCCAGCAGCTTAAACTATCAAGAGACCCAGTACTTC. Its protein is CASSLNYQETQYF.

V is TRBV3-1 (or the pseudogene TRBV3-2) and J is TRBJ2-2; tentative D call: TRBD1 (7 bases). There are 15 residues in the CDR3. The germline CDR1 and CDR2 sequences are LGHDT and YNNKEL (reference sequence). Trimming removed 7 bases at V and 6 bases at J, with 18 bases between. The CDR3 DNA reads TGTGCCAGCACCACGACAGGGTCGGGGGCCGGGGAGCTGTTTTTT. Protein sequence: CASTTTGSGAGELFF.

The chain recombines TRBV6-5 with TRBJ1-4, with D possibly matching TRBD1 (6 bases). The germline V and J ends were trimmed by 2 bases and 4 bases, with 11 bases remaining between them. This CDR3 has 15 amino acids. Germline lookup yields CDR1 MNHEY and CDR2 SVGAGI. The CDR3 DNA reads TGTGCCAGCAGTTACAAGGGGGGGATTAATGAAAAACTGTTTTTT. Encoded protein: CASSYKGGINEKLFF.

This chain uses TRBV28 with TRBJ2-1; D is unresolved. V gave up 5 bases and J gave up 0 bases, with 11 bases separating them. The CDR3 loop spans 15 amino acids. Germline lookup yields CDR1 MDHEN and CDR2 SYDVKM. CDR3 sequence: CASSVPSSSYNEQFF. The CDR3 DNA is TGTGCCAGCAGTGTTCCCTCGAGCTCCTACAATGAGCAGTTCTTC.

This sequence joins TRBV5-6 and TRBJ2-3; no reliable D call. Trimming took off 0 bases at V and 4 bases at J, with 3 bases between the two ends. The V gene's germline CDR1 is SGHDT and CDR2 YYEEEE. This CDR3 contains 12 residues. CDR3 in DNA: TGTGCCAGCAGCTTGGCGCCAGATACGCAGTATTTT. Residues: CASSLAPDTQYF. The variable domain in full, completed from reference TRBV5-6 and TRBJ2-3, reads DAGVTQSPTHLIKTRGQQVTLRCSPKSGHDTVSWYQQALGQGPQFIFQYYEEEERQRGNFPDRFSGHQFPNYSSELNVNALLLGDSALYLCASSLAPDTQYFGPGTRLTVL.